The present T cell receptor beta chain was sequenced within a study of blood T cell repertoires in COVID-19. Study at large: Italy, Spain and the United States were the sources of the convalescent and acute COVID-19 samples. In each case, the material was cDNA or gDNA derived from T cells, B-cell-depleted T cells, or PBMCs.

In the original workflow: Amplified reference gene primers provided the basis for estimating nucleated cell counts. The repertoire was sequenced with immunoSEQ multiplex PCR; TCRdb's copy has only in-frame clones and lacks some. V and J calls and clone size come straight from that table; D and trimming were deduced from the DNA. The repertoire has around 200,000 clones, approximately 86% of them found once; the top ten carry roughly 4.5%. Grouping used clinical history reported by participants in a survey and questionnaire. The CDR3 spans 14 residues. The V gene lost 1 base and the J gene lost 7 bases, with 11 bases spanning the gap. Germline CDR1 SGHDT, CDR2 YYEEEE.

The V and J genes are TRBV5-6 and TRBJ1-4; D is perhaps TRBD1 (5 bases). This TCR was recovered from a woman younger than 45 who had been exposed to COVID-19. The specimen was PBMCs or T cells enriched from blood (not recorded which). CDR3 amino acids: CASSLRQGGEKLFF. The CDR3 DNA reads as TGTGCCAGCAGCTTGAGGCAGGGAGGTGAAAAACTGTTTTTT.